One TCR beta chain is described in this entry. This CDR3 comprises 18 residues. V lost 5 bases and J lost 5, with 26 bases in between. Germline-derived CDR1 and CDR2 are MNHEY and SMNVEV (reference sequence). This sample was taken from a study of beta chain features in type 1 diabetes. Of the isolated RNA, all was reverse transcribed, and so the sequenced material was expressed TCRB transcripts. The assay was immunoSEQ multiplex PCR, and TCRdb's table has in-frame clones only and misses some. The table lists around 190,000 clones, less than 15% of them singletons. Sequencing was performed on central memory CD4+ T cells from blood. This chain uses TRBV27 with TRBJ2-3, with D maybe TRBD1 (6 bases). This receptor was taken from a woman aged 18-29 years in good health. The CDR3 DNA sequence: TGTGCCAGCAGTCCCGCTAAGTTGGGGGCAGGGGCGAGAGATACGCAGTATTTT. Translated: CASSPAKLGAGARDTQYF.